The subject of this entry is one T cell receptor (beta chain). Antigen unknown. CD45RO/CCR7/CD25/CD127/CD95/CD27 separated CD4+ naive, central memory, regulatory and stem cell-like memory cells by sorting. Expressed TCRB transcripts were sequenced because the entire RNA isolate underwent reverse transcription. Clones were read by immunoSEQ multiplex PCR, and TCRdb kept only the in-frame ones, dropping some. The sample includes more than 140,000 clones, about 9.7% of them seen just once. V was clipped by 0 bases and J by 0 bases, with 6 bases between them. The CDR3 extends over 15 amino acids. From germline, CDR1 is LNHNV and CDR2 YYDKDF (reference sequence). These data come from a study of beta chain features in type 1 diabetes. Study results and caveats: TCRB repertoires of naive, central memory and Treg cells appeared more similar among patients than among healthy donors. VDJ junctions from type 1 diabetes patients carried fewer insertions and larger deletions. Shorter templates may be favored by PCR, equally so in patients and controls.

The sequenced sample consisted of central memory CD4+ T cells from blood. This sequence joins TRBV15 and TRBJ1-3; D unclear. The receptor was isolated from a woman between 40 and 50 years old in good health. In DNA form, the CDR3 reads TGTGCCACCAGCAGAGATCCGAGCTCTGGAAACACCATATATTTT. This sequence encodes CATSRDPSSGNTIYF. The full variable domain, its missing parts supplied by reference TRBV15 and TRBJ1-3, is DAMVIQNPRYQVTQFGKPVTLSCSQTLNHNVMYWYQQKSSQAPKLLFHYYDKDFNNEADTPDNFQSRRPNTSFCFLDIRSPGLGDTAMYLCATSRDPSSGNTIYFGEGSWLTVV.